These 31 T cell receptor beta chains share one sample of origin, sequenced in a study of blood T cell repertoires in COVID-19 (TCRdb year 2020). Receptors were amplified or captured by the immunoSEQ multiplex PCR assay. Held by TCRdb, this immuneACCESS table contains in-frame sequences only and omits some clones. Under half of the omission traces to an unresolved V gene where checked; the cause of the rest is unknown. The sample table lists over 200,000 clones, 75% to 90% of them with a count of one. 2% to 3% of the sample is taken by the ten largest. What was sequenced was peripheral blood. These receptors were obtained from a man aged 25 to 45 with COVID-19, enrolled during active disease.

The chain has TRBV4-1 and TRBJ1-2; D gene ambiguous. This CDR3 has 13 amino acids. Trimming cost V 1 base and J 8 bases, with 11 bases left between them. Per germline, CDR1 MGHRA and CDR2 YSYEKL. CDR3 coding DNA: TGCGCCAGCAGCCAAGGGACTTCTTACGGCTACACCTTC. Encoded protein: CASSQGTSYGYTF.

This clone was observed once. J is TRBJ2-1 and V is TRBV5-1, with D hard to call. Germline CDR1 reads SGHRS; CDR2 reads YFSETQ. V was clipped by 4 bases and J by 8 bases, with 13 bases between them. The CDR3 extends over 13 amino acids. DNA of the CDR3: TGCGCCAGCAGCCCCAAACCCCAGGATGAGCAGTTCTTC. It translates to CASSPKPQDEQFF.

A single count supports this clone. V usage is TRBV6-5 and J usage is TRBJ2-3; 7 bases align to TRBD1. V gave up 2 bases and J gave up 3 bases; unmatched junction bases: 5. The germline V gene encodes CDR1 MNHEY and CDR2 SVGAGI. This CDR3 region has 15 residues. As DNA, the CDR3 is TGTGCCAGCAGTTACGGGACAGCCGGAACAGATACGCAGTATTTT. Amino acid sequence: CASSYGTAGTDTQYF.

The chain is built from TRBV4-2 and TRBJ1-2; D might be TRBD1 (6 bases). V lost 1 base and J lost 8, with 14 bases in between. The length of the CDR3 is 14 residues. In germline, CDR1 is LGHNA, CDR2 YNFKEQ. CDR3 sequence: CASSQVGGSRGYTF. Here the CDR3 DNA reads TGTGCCAGCAGCCAAGTTGGGGGCAGTAGGGGCTACACCTTC.

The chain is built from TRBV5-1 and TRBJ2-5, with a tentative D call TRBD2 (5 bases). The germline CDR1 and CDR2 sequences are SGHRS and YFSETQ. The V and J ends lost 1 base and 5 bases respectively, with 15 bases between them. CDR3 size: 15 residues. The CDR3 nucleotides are TGCGCCAGCAGCTTGAAGCAGTCGGAGGTCGAGACCCAGTACTTC. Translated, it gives CASSLKQSEVETQYF.

The CDR3 region is CASETGGSTDTQYF. Written as DNA, the CDR3 is TGTGCCAGCGAGACGGGAGGGAGCACAGATACGCAGTATTTT. The rearrangement uses TRBV28 and TRBJ2-3, with 8 nucleotides matching TRBD2. Unmatched junction bases numbered 4, after V lost 8 bases and J lost 0 bases. This CDR3 comprises 14 residues. CDR1 is MDHEN and CDR2 is SYDVKM in the germline V gene.

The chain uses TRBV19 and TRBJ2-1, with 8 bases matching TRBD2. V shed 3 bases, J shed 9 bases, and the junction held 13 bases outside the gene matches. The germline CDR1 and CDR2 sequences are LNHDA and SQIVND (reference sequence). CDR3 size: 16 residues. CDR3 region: CASSILPGGGIVEQFF. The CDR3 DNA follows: TGTGCCAGTAGTATTCTCCCGGGCGGGGGGATTGTTGAGCAGTTCTTC. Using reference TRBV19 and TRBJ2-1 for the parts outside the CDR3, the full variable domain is DGGITQSPKYLFRKEGQNVTLSCEQNLNHDAMYWYRQDPGQGLRLIYYSQIVNDFQKGDIAEGYSVSREKKESFPLTVTSAQKNPTAFYLCASSILPGGGIVEQFFGPGTRLTVL.

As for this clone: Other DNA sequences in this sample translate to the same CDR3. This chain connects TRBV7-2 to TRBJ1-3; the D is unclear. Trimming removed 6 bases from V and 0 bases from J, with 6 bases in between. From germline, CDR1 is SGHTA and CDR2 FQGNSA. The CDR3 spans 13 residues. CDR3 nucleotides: TGTGCCAGCAGACTAAGCTCTGGAAACACCATATATTTT. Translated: CASRLSSGNTIYF. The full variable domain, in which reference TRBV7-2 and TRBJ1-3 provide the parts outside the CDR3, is GAGVSQSPSNKVTEKGKDVELRCDPISGHTALYWYRQSLGQGLEFLIYFQGNSAPDKSGLPSDRFSAERTGGSVSTLTIQRTQQEDSAVYLCASRLSSGNTIYFGEGSWLTVV.

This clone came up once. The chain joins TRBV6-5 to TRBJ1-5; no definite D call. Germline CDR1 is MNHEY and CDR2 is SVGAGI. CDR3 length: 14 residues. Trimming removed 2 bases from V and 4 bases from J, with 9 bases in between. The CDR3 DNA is TGTGCCAGCAGTTACCTGGGGAGTAATCAGCCCCAGCATTTT. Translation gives CASSYLGSNQPQHF.

CDR3 protein: CASSLWQTGLAGRSSYNEQFF. The CDR3 DNA reads as TGTGCCAGCAGCTTGTGGCAAACGGGACTAGCGGGCCGGAGCTCCTACAATGAGCAGTTCTTC. The chain uses TRBV13 and TRBJ2-1; 12 bases agree with TRBD2. Germline lookup yields CDR1 PRHDT and CDR2 FYEKMQ (reference sequence). V lost 3 bases and J lost 0; bases outside the gene matches: 15. The CDR3 has 21 residues.

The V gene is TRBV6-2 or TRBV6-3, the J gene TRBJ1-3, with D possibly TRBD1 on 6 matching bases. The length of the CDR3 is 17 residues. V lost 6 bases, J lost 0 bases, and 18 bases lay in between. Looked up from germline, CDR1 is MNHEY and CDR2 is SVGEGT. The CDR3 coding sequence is TGTGCCAGCAGCCCTCTGGGGGGGGCCTCCTCTGGAAACACCATATATTTT. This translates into CASSPLGGASSGNTIYF.

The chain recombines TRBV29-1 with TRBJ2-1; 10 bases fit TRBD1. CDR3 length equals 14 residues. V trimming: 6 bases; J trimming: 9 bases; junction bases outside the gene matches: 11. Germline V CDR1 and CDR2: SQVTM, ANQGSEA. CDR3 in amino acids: CSVPRWDRGGEQFF. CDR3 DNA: TGCAGCGTGCCCAGATGGGACAGGGGCGGTGAGCAGTTCTTC.

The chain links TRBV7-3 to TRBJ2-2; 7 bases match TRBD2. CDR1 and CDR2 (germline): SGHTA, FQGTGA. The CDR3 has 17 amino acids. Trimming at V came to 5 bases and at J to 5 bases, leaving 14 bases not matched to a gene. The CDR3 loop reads CASSTPGLVVGTGELFF. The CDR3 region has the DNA TGTGCCAGCAGCACCCCCGGACTAGTCGTGGGGACCGGGGAGCTGTTTTTT.

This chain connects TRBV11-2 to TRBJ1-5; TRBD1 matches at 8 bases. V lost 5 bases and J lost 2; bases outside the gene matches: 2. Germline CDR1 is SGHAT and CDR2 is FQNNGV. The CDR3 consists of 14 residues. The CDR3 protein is CASSPTGGNQPQHF. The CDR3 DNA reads TGTGCCAGCAGCCCGACAGGGGGCAATCAGCCCCAGCATTTT.

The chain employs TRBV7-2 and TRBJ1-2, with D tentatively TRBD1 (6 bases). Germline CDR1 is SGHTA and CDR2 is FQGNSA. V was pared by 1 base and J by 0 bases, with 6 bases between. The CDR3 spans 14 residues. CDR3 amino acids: CASSLEGANYGYTF. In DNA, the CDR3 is TGTGCCAGCAGCTTAGAGGGGGCTAACTATGGCTACACCTTC.

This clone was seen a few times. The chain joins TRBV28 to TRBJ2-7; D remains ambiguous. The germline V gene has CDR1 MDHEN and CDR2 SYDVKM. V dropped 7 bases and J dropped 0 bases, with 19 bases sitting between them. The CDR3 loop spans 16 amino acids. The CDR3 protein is CASTVGGQASSYEQYF. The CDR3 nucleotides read TGTGCCAGCACCGTCGGTGGGCAGGCGAGCTCCTACGAGCAGTACTTC.

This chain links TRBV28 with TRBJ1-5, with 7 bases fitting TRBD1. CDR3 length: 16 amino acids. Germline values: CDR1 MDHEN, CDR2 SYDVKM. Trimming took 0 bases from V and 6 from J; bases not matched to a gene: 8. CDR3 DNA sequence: TGTGCCAGCAGTTTATGGCTCCGACAGGGAACTCAGCCCCAGCATTTT. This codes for CASSLWLRQGTQPQHF.

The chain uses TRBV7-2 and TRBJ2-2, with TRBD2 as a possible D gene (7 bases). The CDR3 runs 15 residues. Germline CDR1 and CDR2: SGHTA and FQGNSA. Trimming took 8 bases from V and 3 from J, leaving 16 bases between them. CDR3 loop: CASHRGGVYTGELFF. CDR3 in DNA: TGTGCCAGCCATCGAGGGGGGGTCTACACCGGGGAGCTGTTTTTT.

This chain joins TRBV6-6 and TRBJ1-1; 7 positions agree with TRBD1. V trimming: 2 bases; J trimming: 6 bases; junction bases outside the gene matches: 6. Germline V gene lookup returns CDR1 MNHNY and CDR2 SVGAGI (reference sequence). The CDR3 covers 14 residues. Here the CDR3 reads CASSYHTTGAEAFF. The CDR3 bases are TGTGCCAGCAGTTACCATACTACAGGGGCTGAAGCTTTCTTT.

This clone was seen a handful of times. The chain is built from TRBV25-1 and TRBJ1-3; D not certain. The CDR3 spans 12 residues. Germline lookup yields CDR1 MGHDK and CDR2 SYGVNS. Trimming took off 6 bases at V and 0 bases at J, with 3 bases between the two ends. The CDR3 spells CASRSSGNTIYF. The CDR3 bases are TGTGCCAGCAGGAGCTCTGGAAACACCATATATTTT.

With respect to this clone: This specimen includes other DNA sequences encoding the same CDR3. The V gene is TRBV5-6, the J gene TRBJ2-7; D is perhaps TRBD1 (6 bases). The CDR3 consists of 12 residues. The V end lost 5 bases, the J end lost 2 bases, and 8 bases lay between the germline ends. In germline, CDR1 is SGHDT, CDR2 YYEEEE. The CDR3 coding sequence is TGTGCCAGCAGTACAGGGCCCTACGAGCAGTACTTC. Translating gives CASSTGPYEQYF. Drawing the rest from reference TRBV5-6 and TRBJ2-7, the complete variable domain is DAGVTQSPTHLIKTRGQQVTLRCSPKSGHDTVSWYQQALGQGPQFIFQYYEEEERQRGNFPDRFSGHQFPNYSSELNVNALLLGDSALYLCASSTGPYEQYFGPGTRLTVT.

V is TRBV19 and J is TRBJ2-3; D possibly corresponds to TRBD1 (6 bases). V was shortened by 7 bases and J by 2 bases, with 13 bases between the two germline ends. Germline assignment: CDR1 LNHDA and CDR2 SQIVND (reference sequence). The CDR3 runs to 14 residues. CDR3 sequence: CASNDRPTTDTQYF. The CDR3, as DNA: TGTGCCAGTAATGACAGGCCGACCACAGATACGCAGTATTTT.

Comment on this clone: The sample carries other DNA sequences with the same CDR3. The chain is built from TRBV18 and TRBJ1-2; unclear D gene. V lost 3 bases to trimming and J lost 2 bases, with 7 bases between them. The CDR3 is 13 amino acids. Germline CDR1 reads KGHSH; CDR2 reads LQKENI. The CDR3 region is CASSPDTNYGYTF. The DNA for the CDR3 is TGTGCCAGCTCACCCGACACCAACTATGGCTACACCTTC.

CDR3 loop: CSVDSPGRNTEAFF. As DNA, the CDR3 is TGCAGCGTTGATTCTCCGGGTCGGAACACTGAAGCTTTCTTT. The J gene is TRBJ1-1, the V gene TRBV29-1; D call uncertain. Germline V gives CDR1 SQVTM, CDR2 ANQGSEA. Trimming took off 3 bases at V and 1 base at J, with 12 bases between the two ends. The CDR3 spans 14 residues.

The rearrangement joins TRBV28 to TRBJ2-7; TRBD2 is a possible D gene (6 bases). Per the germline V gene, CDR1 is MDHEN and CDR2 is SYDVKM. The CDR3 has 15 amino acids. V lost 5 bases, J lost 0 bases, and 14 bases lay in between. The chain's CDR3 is CASSLAGTLSYEQYF. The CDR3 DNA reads TGTGCCAGCAGTCTCGCCGGGACTCTCTCCTACGAGCAGTACTTC.

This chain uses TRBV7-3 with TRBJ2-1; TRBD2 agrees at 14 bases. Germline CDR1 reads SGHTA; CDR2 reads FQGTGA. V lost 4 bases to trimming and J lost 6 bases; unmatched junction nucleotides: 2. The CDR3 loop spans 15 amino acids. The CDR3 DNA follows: TGTGCCAGCAGCTCGGGACTAGCGGGAGCCAATGAGCAGTTCTTC. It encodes CASSSGLAGANEQFF. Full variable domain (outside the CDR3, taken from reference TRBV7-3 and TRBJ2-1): GAGVSQTPSNKVTEKGKYVELRCDPISGHTALYWYRQSLGQGPEFLIYFQGTGAADDSGLPNDRFFAVRPEGSVSTLKIQRTERGDSAVYLCASSSGLAGANEQFFGPGTRLTVL.

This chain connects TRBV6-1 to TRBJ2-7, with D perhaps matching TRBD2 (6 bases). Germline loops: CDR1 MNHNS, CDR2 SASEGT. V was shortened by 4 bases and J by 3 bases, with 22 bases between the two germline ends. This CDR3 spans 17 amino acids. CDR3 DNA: TGTGCCAGCAGTGTGCCCCATAGTTGGGCGGGGATCTACGAGCAGTACTTC. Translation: CASSVPHSWAGIYEQYF.

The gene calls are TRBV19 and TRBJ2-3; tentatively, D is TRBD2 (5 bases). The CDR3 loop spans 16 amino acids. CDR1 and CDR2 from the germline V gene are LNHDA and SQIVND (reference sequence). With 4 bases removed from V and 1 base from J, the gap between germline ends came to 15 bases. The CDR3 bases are TGTGCCAGTAGTACCCGGACTGGAGGCGGCACAGATACGCAGTATTTT. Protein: CASSTRTGGGTDTQYF.

The CDR3 DNA sequence: TGCAGCGTTGTCGACAGGGGTTCGCGTAACGAGCAGTACTTC. Protein: CSVVDRGSRNEQYF. The chain is built from TRBV29-1 and TRBJ2-7, with 8 bases lining up with TRBD1. Germline V gives CDR1 SQVTM, CDR2 ANQGSEA. The CDR3 has 14 amino acids. V shed 4 bases, J shed 5 bases, and the junction held 10 bases outside the gene matches.

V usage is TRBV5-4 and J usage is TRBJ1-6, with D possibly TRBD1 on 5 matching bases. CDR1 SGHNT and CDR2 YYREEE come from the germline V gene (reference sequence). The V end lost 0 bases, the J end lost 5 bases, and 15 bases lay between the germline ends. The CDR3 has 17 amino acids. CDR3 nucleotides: TGTGCCAGCAGCTTGGGTGGACTACGAGGGGATAATTCACCCCTCCACTTT. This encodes CASSLGGLRGDNSPLHF.

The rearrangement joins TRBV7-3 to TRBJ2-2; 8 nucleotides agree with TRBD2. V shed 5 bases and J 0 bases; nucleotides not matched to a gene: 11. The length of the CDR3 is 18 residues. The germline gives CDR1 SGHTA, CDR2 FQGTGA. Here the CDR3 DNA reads TGTGCCAGCAGCCCCCGCGGACTAGCAGCTGCGAACACCGGGGAGCTGTTTTTT. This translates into CASSPRGLAAANTGELFF.